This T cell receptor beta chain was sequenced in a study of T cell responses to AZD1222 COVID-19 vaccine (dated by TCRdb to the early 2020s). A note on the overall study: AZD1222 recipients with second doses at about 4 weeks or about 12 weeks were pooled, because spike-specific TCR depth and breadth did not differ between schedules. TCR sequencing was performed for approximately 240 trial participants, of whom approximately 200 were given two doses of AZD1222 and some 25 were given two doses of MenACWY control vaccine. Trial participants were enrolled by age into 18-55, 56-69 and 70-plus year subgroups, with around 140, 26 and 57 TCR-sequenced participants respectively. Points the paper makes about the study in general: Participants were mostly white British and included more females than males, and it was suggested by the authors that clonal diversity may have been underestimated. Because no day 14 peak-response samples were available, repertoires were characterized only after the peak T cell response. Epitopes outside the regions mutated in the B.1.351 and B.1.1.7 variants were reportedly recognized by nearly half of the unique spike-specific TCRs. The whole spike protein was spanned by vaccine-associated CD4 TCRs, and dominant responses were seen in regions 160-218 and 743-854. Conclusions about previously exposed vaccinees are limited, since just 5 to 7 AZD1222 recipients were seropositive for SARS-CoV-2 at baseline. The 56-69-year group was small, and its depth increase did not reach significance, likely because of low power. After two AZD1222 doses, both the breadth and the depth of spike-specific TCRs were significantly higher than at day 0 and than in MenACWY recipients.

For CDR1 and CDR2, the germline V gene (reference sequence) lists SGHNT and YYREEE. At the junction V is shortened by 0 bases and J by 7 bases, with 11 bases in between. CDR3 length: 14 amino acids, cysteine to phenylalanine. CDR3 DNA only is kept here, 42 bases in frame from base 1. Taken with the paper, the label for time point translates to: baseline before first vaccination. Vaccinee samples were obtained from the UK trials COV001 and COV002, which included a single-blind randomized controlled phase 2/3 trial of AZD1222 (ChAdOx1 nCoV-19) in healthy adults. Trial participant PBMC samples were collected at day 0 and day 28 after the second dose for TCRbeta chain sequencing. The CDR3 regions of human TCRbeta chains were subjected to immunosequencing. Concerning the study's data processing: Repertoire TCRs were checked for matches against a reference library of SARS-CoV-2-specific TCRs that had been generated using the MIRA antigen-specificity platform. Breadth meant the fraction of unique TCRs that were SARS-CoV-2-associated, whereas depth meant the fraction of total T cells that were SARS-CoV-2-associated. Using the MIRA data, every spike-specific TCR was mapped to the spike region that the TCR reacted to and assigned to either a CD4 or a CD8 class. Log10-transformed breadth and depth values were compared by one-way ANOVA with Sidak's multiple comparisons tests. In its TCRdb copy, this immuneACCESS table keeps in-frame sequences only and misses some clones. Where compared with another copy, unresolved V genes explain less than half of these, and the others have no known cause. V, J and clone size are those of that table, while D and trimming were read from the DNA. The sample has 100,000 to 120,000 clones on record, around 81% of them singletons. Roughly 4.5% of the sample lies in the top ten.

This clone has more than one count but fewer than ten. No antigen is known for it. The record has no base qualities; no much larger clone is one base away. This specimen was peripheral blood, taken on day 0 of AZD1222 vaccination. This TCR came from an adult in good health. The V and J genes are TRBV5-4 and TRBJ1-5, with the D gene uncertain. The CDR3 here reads CASSLGGVDQPQHF. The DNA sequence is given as TGTGCCAGCAGCTTGGGCGGGGTAGACCAGCCCCAGCATTTT.